The 18 T cell receptor beta chains below all came from one sample that was sequenced in a study of T cell repertoires in cytomegalovirus infection. TCRdb fed the reads into MiXCR, producing one record per CDR3 protein. This table holds 510,000 or so distinct CDR3 sequences, about 25% found once. The sequenced sample was PBMCs. Receptors were obtained from a human donor in good health (CMV status not recorded). Some clones in this sample may be carry-over from other donors' samples.

This clonotype showed up just a few times. This chain joins TRBV19 and TRBJ1-5, with D unclear. The CDR3 runs to 13 residues. Germline CDR1 LNHDA, CDR2 SQIVND (reference sequence). Trimming pared 5 bases from V and 6 bases from J, leaving 11 bases between. The CDR3 nucleotides are TGTGCCAGTAGTGACATGGGTAGTCAGCCCCAGCATTTT. Translation gives CASSDMGSQPQHF.

This clonotype was seen more than once but under ten times. The chain couples TRBV6-2 or TRBV6-3 to TRBJ2-1; weak D call: TRBD2 (6 bases). Germline CDR1 is MNHEY and CDR2 is SVGEGT. This CDR3 contains 15 residues. V gave up 6 bases and J gave up 0 bases, with 12 bases separating them. The CDR3 reads CASRTDGSSYNEQFF. CDR3 nucleotide sequence: TGTGCCAGCAGAACGGACGGGAGCTCCTACAATGAGCAGTTCTTC.

At least ten counts were recorded for this clonotype. The genes are TRBV7-2 and TRBJ2-3; D remains ambiguous. The germline CDR1 and CDR2 sequences are SGHTA and FQGNSA. CDR3 length: 13 amino acids. Trimming shortened V by 3 bases and J by 11 bases, and 15 bases separated the two germline ends. Written as DNA, the CDR3 is TGTGCCAGCAGCTTCCGACTCCTTCCCGAGCAGTATTTT. This translates into CASSFRLLPEQYF.

This clonotype came up many times. The chain is built from TRBV4-1 and TRBJ2-5; 9 nucleotides align to TRBD2. J gave up 5 bases and V 3 bases, and 16 bases lay outside the gene matches. Germline CDR1 reads MGHRA; CDR2 reads YSYEKL. This CDR3 is 18 amino acids long. CDR3 protein: CASSHPFGAGGSLETQYF. CDR3 DNA: TGCGCCAGCAGCCACCCCTTCGGAGCGGGAGGATCCCTGGAGACCCAGTACTTC.

A few counts support this clonotype. The rearrangement joins TRBV7-2 to TRBJ2-6, with D unclear. Germline CDR1 reads SGHTA; CDR2 reads FQGNSA. The CDR3 covers 15 residues. V was trimmed by 3 bases and J by 3 bases, leaving 9 bases between them. The CDR3 nucleotides are TGTGCCAGCAGCTTTAAGGGCGGTGGGGCCAACGTCCTGACTTTC. Translated, it gives CASSFKGGGANVLTF.

The genes are TRBV7-9 and TRBJ2-5; 10 positions agree with TRBD2. V shed 1 base and J 5 bases; nucleotides not matched to a gene: 4. The CDR3 runs 15 residues. Looked up from germline, CDR1 is SEHNR and CDR2 is FQNEAQ (reference sequence). This chain's CDR3 is CASSLGASGSETQYF. CDR3 DNA: TGTGCCAGCAGCTTAGGGGCTAGCGGGAGTGAGACCCAGTACTTC. Variable domain in full (rest from reference TRBV7-9 and TRBJ2-5): DTGVSQNPRHKITKRGQNVTFRCDPISEHNRLYWYRQTLGQGPEFLTYFQNEAQLEKSRLLSDRFSAERPKGSFSTLEIQRTEQGDSAMYLCASSLGASGSETQYFGPGTRLLVL.

V usage is TRBV18 and J usage is TRBJ2-1; no clear D gene. Germline lookup yields CDR1 KGHSH and CDR2 LQKENI. The CDR3 has 14 residues. The V and J ends lost 0 bases and 14 bases respectively, with 17 bases between them. The CDR3 spells CASSPPNAEASEFF. Here the CDR3 DNA reads TGTGCCAGCTCACCACCCAATGCCGAGGCGTCGGAGTTCTTC.

In its sample, this clonotype was seen a few times. The V call is TRBV6-2 or TRBV6-3, the J call TRBJ2-1; D not certain. This CDR3 has 11 residues. With 6 bases removed from V and 14 bases from J, the gap between germline ends came to 14 bases. Germline assignment: CDR1 MNHEY and CDR2 SVGEGT. The CDR3: CASRAGRLKFF. The CDR3 nucleotides are TGTGCCAGCAGAGCCGGACGTTTAAAGTTCTTC.

There are a few counts of this clonotype. The rearrangement links TRBV5-4 to TRBJ1-2; 7 bases align to TRBD1. This CDR3 is 11 amino acids long. Trimming cost V 8 bases and J 5 bases; bases outside gene matches: 3. Germline V gene sequence: CDR1 SGHNT, CDR2 YYREEE (reference sequence). CDR3 sequence (DNA): TGTGCCAGAGACAGGGTATATGGCTACACCTTC. Protein product: CARDRVYGYTF.

This clonotype was recorded a few times. The V and J genes are TRBV7-9 and TRBJ2-1; 7 nucleotides match TRBD2. Germline V CDR1 and CDR2: SEHNR, FQNEAQ (reference sequence). Germline trimming cut 2 bases from V and 5 bases from J; bases unmatched to any gene: 12. The CDR3 has 17 residues. CDR3 residues: CASSLTKTSDPNNEQFF. In nucleotides, the CDR3 is TGTGCCAGCAGCTTAACCAAAACTAGCGACCCTAACAATGAGCAGTTCTTC.

V and J are TRBV20-1 and TRBJ2-7; no reliable D call. The CDR3 is made up of 11 amino acids. V lost 4 bases and J 3 bases, leaving 7 bases between the germline ends. The germline CDR1 and CDR2 sequences are DFQATT and SNEGSKA (reference sequence). The CDR3 DNA sequence: TGCAGTGCTAACCTAAACTACGAGCAGTACTTC. The encoded protein is CSANLNYEQYF.

V gene TRBV6-2 or TRBV6-3 combines with J gene TRBJ2-1; tentatively, D is TRBD1 (6 bases). V lost 5 bases and J lost 7, with 18 bases in between. The CDR3 is 15 residues long. Germline assignment: CDR1 MNHEY and CDR2 SVGEGT. The CDR3: CASSSQRGRGNEQFF. The CDR3 region has the DNA TGTGCCAGCAGTAGCCAGAGGGGGAGAGGAAATGAGCAGTTCTTC.

This clonotype was seen many times. The chain recombines TRBV7-9 with TRBJ1-2; 9 bases match TRBD1. CDR1 SEHNR and CDR2 FQNEAQ come from the germline V gene (reference sequence). This CDR3 has 16 amino acids. V was pared by 5 bases and J by 0 bases, with 7 bases of the junction left unmatched. CDR3 sequence: CASSTMTGGSNYGYTF. In DNA, the CDR3 is TGTGCCAGCAGCACAATGACAGGGGGGTCTAACTATGGCTACACCTTC.

This clonotype was observed a few times. This chain connects TRBV6-2 or TRBV6-3 to TRBJ1-1; 8 bases fit TRBD1. Germline CDR1 MNHEY, CDR2 SVGEGT. This CDR3 is built from 13 residues. J gave up 4 bases and V 6 bases, and 4 bases lay outside the gene matches. The chain's CDR3 is CASRQGGSTEAFF. CDR3 nucleotides: TGTGCCAGCAGACAGGGGGGATCCACTGAAGCTTTCTTT.

This chain connects TRBV30 to TRBJ2-2, with a tentative D call TRBD2 (5 bases). This CDR3 is built from 13 residues. CDR1 is GTSNPN and CDR2 is SVGIG in the germline V gene (reference sequence). Deletions cut 3 bases from V and 4 bases from J, with 9 bases between. The CDR3 is CAWRASSTGELFF. CDR3 bases: TGTGCCTGGAGGGCTAGCTCCACCGGGGAGCTGTTTTTT.

This sequence joins TRBV10-3 and TRBJ1-2, with a weak D call TRBD1 (6 bases). CDR1 and CDR2 from the germline V gene are ENHRY and SYGVKD. The CDR3 spans 14 residues. Trimming took off 2 bases at V and 6 bases at J, with 13 bases between the two ends. The CDR3 sequence is CAISEPAGADGYTF. CDR3 nucleotide sequence: TGTGCCATCAGTGAGCCTGCGGGGGCGGATGGCTACACCTTC.

In regard to this clonotype: Since a much larger clone is just one base distant, this may be a read error. V and J are TRBV7-2 and TRBJ2-1; unclear D gene. This CDR3 has 14 amino acids. Trimming cost V 3 bases and J 9 bases, with 15 bases left between them. Germline V gene data show CDR1 as SGHTA and CDR2 as FQGNSA. CDR3 amino acids: CASSFRASLSEQFF. For the CDR3, the DNA is TGTGCCAGCAGCTTCCGGGCTAGTTTAAGTGAGCAGTTCTTC.

This clonotype came up a few times. CDR3 protein: CASSCPKGYEQYV. The CDR3 coding sequence is TGTGCCAGCAGCTGCCCGAAGGGCTACGAGCAGTACGTC. V usage is TRBV7-2 and J usage is TRBJ2-7; no clear D. Trimming took off 4 bases at V and 3 bases at J, with 10 bases between the two ends. The CDR3 has 13 amino acids. From germline, CDR1 is SGHTA and CDR2 FQGNSA.